This TCR beta chain was sequenced during a study of spatial heterogeneity in lung cancer. Study results and limitations: Tumors with more nonsynonymous mutations had more expanded intratumoral alpha and beta TCRs.

There are 10 residues in the CDR3. Germline V gene lookup returns CDR1 MNHEY and CDR2 SVGAGI. The V end was cut by 9 bases, the J end by 10 bases, with 10 bases between. Of note for this clonotype: Its matching antigen is unknown.

Time point meaning: sample taken at primary tumor resection. TCRdb re-derived calls from the 5' RACE reads in MiXCR, one entry per CDR3 protein. The table has almost 3,000 distinct CDR3 sequences, about 6.6% seen once. The chain uses TRBV6-5 and TRBJ2-1; D is uncertain. Sequencing was performed on lung tumor tissue, taken at surgery. The sequence was obtained from a female donor with early-stage non-small cell lung cancer. As DNA, the CDR3 is TGTGCCAGTGGGATCTACGAGCAGTTCTTC. This codes for CASGIYEQFF.